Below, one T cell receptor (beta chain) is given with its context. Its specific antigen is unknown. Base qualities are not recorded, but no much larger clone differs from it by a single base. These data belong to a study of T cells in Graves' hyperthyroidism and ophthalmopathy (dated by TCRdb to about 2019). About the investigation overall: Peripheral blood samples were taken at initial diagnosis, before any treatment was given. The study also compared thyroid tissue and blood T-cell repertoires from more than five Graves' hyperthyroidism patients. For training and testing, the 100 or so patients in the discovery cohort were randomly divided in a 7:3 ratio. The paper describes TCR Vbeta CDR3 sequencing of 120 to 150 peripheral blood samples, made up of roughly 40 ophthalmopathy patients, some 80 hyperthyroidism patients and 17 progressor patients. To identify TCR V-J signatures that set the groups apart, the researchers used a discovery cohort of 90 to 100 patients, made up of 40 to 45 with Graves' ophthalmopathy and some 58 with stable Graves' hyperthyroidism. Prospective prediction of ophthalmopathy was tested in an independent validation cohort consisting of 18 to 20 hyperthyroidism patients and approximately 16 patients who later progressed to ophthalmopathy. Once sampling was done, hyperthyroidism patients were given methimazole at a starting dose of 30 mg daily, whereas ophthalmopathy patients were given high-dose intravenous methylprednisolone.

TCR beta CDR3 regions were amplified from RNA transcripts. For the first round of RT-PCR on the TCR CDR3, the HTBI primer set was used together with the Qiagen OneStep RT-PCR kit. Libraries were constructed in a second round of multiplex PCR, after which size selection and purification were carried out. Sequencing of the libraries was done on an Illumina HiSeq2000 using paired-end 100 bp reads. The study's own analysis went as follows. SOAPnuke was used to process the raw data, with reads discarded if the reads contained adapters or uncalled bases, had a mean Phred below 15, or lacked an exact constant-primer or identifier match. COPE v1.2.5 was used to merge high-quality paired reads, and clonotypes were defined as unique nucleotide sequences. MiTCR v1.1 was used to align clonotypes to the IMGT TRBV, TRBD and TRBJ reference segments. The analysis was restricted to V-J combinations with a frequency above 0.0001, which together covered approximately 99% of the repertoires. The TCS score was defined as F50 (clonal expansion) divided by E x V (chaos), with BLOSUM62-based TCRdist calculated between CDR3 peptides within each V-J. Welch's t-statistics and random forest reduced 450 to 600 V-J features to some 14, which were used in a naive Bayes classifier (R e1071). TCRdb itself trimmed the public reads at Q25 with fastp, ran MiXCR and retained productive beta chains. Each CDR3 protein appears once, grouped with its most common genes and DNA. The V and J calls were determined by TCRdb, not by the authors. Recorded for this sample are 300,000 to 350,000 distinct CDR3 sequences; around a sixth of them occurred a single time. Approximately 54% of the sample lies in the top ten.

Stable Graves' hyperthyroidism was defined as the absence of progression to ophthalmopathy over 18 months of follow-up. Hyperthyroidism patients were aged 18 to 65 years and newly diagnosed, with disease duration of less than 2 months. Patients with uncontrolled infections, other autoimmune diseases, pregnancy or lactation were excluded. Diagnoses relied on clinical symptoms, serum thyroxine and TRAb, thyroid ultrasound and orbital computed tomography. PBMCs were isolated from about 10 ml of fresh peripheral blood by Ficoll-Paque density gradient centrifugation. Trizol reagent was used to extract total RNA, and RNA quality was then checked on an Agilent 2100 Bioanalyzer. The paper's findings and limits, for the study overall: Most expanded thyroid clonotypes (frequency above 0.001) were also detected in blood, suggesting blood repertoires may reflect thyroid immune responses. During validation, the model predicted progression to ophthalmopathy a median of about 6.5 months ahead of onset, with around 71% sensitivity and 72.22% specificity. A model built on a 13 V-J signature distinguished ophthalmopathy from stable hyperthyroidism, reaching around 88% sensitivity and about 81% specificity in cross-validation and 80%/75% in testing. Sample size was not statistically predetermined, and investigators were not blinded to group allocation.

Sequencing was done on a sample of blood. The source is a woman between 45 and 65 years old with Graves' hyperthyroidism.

The DNA is as follows: TGTGCCAGCAGTTATGGACCAGGGTTTGGAGGCTACACCTTC. Its amino acids are CASSYGPGFGGYTF. This sequence uses TRBV6-2 or TRBV6-3 and TRBJ1-2; the D gene is perhaps TRBD1, from 5 matching bases. CDR1 MNHEY and CDR2 SVGEGT were looked up in the germline V gene. V gives up 3 bases and J gives up 8 bases, and the segment between their germline ends measures 16 bases. The CDR3 runs 14 amino acids, cysteine and phenylalanine included. Just the 42-base CDR3 DNA is kept, in frame starting at base 1.